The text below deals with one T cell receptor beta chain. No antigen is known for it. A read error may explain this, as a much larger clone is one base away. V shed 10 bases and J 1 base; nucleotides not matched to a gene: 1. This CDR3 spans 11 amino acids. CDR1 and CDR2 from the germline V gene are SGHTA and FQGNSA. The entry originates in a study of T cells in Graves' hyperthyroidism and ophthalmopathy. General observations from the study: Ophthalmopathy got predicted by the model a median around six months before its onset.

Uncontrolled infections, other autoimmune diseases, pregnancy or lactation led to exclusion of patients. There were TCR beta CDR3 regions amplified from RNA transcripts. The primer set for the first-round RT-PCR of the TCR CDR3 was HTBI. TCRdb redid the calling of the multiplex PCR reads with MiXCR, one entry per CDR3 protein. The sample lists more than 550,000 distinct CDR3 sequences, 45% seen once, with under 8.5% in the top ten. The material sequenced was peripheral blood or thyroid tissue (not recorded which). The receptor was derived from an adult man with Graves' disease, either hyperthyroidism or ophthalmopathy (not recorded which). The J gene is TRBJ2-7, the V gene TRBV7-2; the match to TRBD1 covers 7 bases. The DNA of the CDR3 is TGTGCCACCAGGGGGTCCTACGAGCAGTACTTC. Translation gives CATRGSYEQYF. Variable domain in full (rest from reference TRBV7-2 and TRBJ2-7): GAGVSQSPSNKVTEKGKDVELRCDPISGHTALYWYRQSLGQGLEFLIYFQGNSAPDKSGLPSDRFSAERTGGSVSTLTIQRTQQEDSAVYLCATRGSYEQYFGPGTRLTVT.